Following are 10 T cell receptor beta chains from one sample sequenced in a study of cytomegalovirus exposure and HLA in healthy donors. Both 60 Vbeta primers and 13 Jbeta primers went into the PCR. This table comes from immunoSEQ multiplex PCR, and its TCRdb copy is limited to in-frame clones, with some not included. The sample yields some 190,000 clones, 78% seen once. Sequencing was performed on PBMCs. These receptors all stem from a woman younger than 45 in good health and CMV-seropositive.

The V gene is TRBV2, the J gene TRBJ2-7, with 11 bases aligning to TRBD2. CDR1 and CDR2 (germline): SNHLY, FYNNEI. The CDR3 sequence is 14 residues long. The trim removed 4 bases at V and 6 bases at J, leaving 5 bases unmatched. CDR3 amino acids: CASSGVAGGREQYF. The CDR3 DNA follows: TGTGCCAGCAGTGGGGTAGCGGGGGGGCGCGAGCAGTACTTC.

This clone was found a few times. The chain uses TRBV2 and TRBJ1-2; TRBD1 agrees at 9 bases. CDR1 is SNHLY, CDR2 FYNNEI, per germline. J was trimmed by 0 bases and V by 5 bases; bases with no gene match: 7. The CDR3 is made up of 16 amino acids. CDR3 in amino acids: CASSNTGGWTNYGYTF. The DNA of the CDR3 is TGTGCCAGCAGTAATACAGGGGGCTGGACTAACTATGGCTACACCTTC.

The chain uses TRBV7-8 and TRBJ2-5, with 7 bases fitting TRBD1. Trimming took 6 bases from V and 1 from J; bases not matched to a gene: 8. Germline values: CDR1 SGHVS, CDR2 FQNEAQ. This CDR3 contains 15 residues. Written as DNA, the CDR3 is TGTGCCAGCAGACCTCGTGGACAGGTCCAAGAGACCCAGTACTTC. It codes for CASRPRGQVQETQYF.

This clone turned up a few times. The chain couples TRBV4-2 to TRBJ1-2, with 11 bases identical to TRBD1. This CDR3 has 18 residues. With 1 base clipped from V and 4 bases from J, the junction kept 11 bases outside the gene matches. Looked up from germline, CDR1 is LGHNA and CDR2 is YNFKEQ. The CDR3 sequence: CASSQGQDRGRSGYGYTF. CDR3 nucleotides: TGTGCCAGCAGCCAAGGACAGGACAGGGGGCGTTCCGGCTATGGCTACACCTTC.

Turning to this clone: Germline and junction disagree at one end, which may indicate a read error. The chain links TRBV5-6 to TRBJ1-2, with D possibly being TRBD1 (5 bases). Germline-derived CDR1 and CDR2 are SGHDT and YYEEEE. The CDR3 loop spans 15 amino acids. CDR3 bases: TGTGCCAGCAGGTTGGGGACCGGTGGGGCCTATGGCTACACCTTC. It translates to CASRLGTGGAYGYTF.

This rearrangement joins TRBV11-2 to TRBJ2-1; perhaps TRBD2 as D (7 bases). The CDR3 consists of 16 residues. Germline V gene sequence: CDR1 SGHAT, CDR2 FQNNGV. The V and J ends lost 5 bases and 3 bases respectively, with 17 bases between them. CDR3 sequence (DNA): TGTGCCAGCAGCCACCCCAGGGGAGGGGACTACAATGAGCAGTTCTTC. Translating gives CASSHPRGGDYNEQFF.

CDR3 in amino acids: CASSETIGGQPQHF. CDR3 bases: TGTGCCAGCAGTGAAACAATCGGAGGTCAGCCCCAGCATTTT. V gene TRBV6-1 combines with J gene TRBJ1-5; no firm D call. The CDR3 is made up of 14 amino acids. Germline V CDR1 and CDR2: MNHNS, SASEGT. Trimming took off 2 bases at V and 6 bases at J, with 11 bases between the two ends.

The V gene is TRBV5-4, the J gene TRBJ2-1; 13 nucleotides match TRBD2. V shed 0 bases, J shed 7 bases, and the junction held 7 bases outside the gene matches. This CDR3 contains 17 residues. Germline V gives CDR1 SGHNT, CDR2 YYREEE (reference sequence). The chain's CDR3 is CASSLGPGTSGINEQFF. The CDR3, as DNA: TGTGCCAGCAGCTTGGGCCCCGGGACTAGCGGGATAAATGAGCAGTTCTTC.

V gene TRBV7-9 combines with J gene TRBJ2-3; 10 bases match TRBD2. The V gene end was trimmed by 5 bases and the J gene end by 7 bases; junction bases not matched to a gene: 6. Germline lookup yields CDR1 SEHNR and CDR2 FQNEAQ (reference sequence). The CDR3 runs 14 residues. CDR3 region: CASSQAGGPNTQYF. The CDR3, as DNA: TGTGCCAGCAGCCAAGCGGGGGGGCCAAATACGCAGTATTTT.

This chain connects TRBV11-3 to TRBJ2-5, with 9 bases lining up with TRBD2. V shed 1 base and J 2 bases; nucleotides not matched to a gene: 2. Germline loops: CDR1 SGHNT, CDR2 YENEEA. The CDR3 is made up of 15 amino acids. In DNA form, the CDR3 reads TGTGCCAGCAGCTTAGGACTAGCGGATCAAGAGACCCAGTACTTC. Translated, it gives CASSLGLADQETQYF.